What follows are 2 T cell receptor beta chains derived from one specimen sequenced in a study of beta chain features in type 1 diabetes. Overall study findings and caveats: Type 1 diabetes patients showed a moderate but significant shortening of TCRB CDR3s in all four CD4+ subsets.

Expressed TCRB transcripts were sequenced because the entire RNA isolate underwent reverse transcription. Using immunoSEQ multiplex PCR, the repertoire was profiled, and TCRdb retains in-frame clones only, with some absent. The table lists 500,000 to 800,000 clones, around 12% of them singletons. What these receptors recognize is not known. Sequencing was done on a sample of naive CD4+ T cells from blood. The source of these receptors is a man aged 25-45 years with type 1 diabetes.

This clone was counted only a few times. The chain has TRBV19 and TRBJ2-1, with D unresolved. Trimming removed 7 bases at V and 8 bases at J, with 24 bases between. The CDR3 totals 16 residues. Looked up from germline, CDR1 is LNHDA and CDR2 is SQIVND (reference sequence). Here the CDR3 DNA reads TGTGCCAGTACCCCCGGAGAAGGTCGAGGAGCCGATGAGCAGTTCTTC. As protein: CASTPGEGRGADEQFF. Full variable domain (remainder filled in from reference TRBV19 and TRBJ2-1): DGGITQSPKYLFRKEGQNVTLSCEQNLNHDAMYWYRQDPGQGLRLIYYSQIVNDFQKGDIAEGYSVSREKKESFPLTVTSAQKNPTAFYLCASTPGEGRGADEQFFGPGTRLTVL.

This clone was counted between two and nine times. The CDR3, as DNA: TGTGCCATCAGTGAGTCGCGGGGTCAAGGGAACACTGAAGCTTTCTTT. This encodes CAISESRGQGNTEAFF. The chain uses TRBV10-3 and TRBJ1-1; D is ambiguous. Germline V lookup: CDR1 ENHRY, CDR2 SYGVKD. The ends were cut back, 0 bases at V and 1 base at J, with 12 bases in the middle. This CDR3 comprises 16 residues.